What follows are 11 T cell receptor beta chains derived from one specimen sequenced in a study of OX40 agonist ivuxolimab in advanced cancers. Only in-frame clones appear in the TCRdb table, and some are missing; sequencing was by immunoSEQ multiplex PCR. The sample has 50,000 to 65,000 clones; 87% are singletons. The source material was CD4+ or CD8+ T cells sorted from blood, sampled in a trial of the OX40 agonist ivuxolimab. These receptor sequences come from an adult with an advanced solid tumor such as melanoma, head and neck, liver or kidney cancer.

This chain uses TRBV20-1 with TRBJ1-2; no clear D. The V gene lost 7 bases and the J gene lost 8 bases, with 11 bases spanning the gap. This CDR3 comprises 10 residues. Germline V gene lookup returns CDR1 DFQATT and CDR2 SNEGSKA (reference sequence). CDR3 residues: CSVGEGGYTF. CDR3 nucleotides: TGCAGTGTAGGTGAGGGAGGCTACACCTTC.

V is TRBV5-1 and J is TRBJ2-5; TRBD2 agrees at 10 bases. The CDR3 runs to 15 residues. V trimming: 7 bases; J trimming: 5 bases; junction bases outside the gene matches: 11. Germline values: CDR1 SGHRS, CDR2 YFSETQ. The CDR3 DNA is TGCGCCAGCCTAGCGGGGGCAGGGGCTACGGAGACCCAGTACTTC. Encoded protein: CASLAGAGATETQYF. The entire variable domain, with the rest obtained from reference TRBV5-1 and TRBJ2-5, is as follows: KAGVTQTPRYLIKTRGQQVTLSCSPISGHRSVSWYQQTPGQGLQFLFEYFSETQRNKGNFPGRFSGRQFSNSRSEMNVSTLELGDSALYLCASLAGAGATETQYFGPGTRLLVL.

This chain connects TRBV5-1 to TRBJ2-6; D is unresolved. The CDR3 is 15 amino acids. CDR1 is SGHRS, CDR2 YFSETQ, per germline. Trimming removed 5 bases from V and 2 bases from J, with 11 bases in between. CDR3 nucleotide sequence: TGCGCCAGCAGTTTTGGCACTGCTGGGGCCAACGTCCTGACTTTC. Translated: CASSFGTAGANVLTF.

This clone was detected a few times. The chain is built from TRBV18 and TRBJ1-2, with TRBD1 matching over 8 bases. Germline V gene lookup returns CDR1 KGHSH and CDR2 LQKENI. The CDR3 loop spans 14 amino acids. Trimming removed 0 bases from V and 8 bases from J; junction bases left unmatched: 5. The CDR3 sequence is CASSPPQGARGYTF. In nucleotides, the CDR3 is TGTGCCAGCTCACCACCGCAGGGGGCGCGCGGCTACACCTTC.

The V and J genes are TRBV6-6 and TRBJ1-2, with TRBD1 as a possible D gene (5 bases). Per the germline V gene, CDR1 is MNHNY and CDR2 is SVGAGI (reference sequence). The CDR3 is made up of 13 amino acids. The germline V and J ends were trimmed by 3 bases and 4 bases, with 9 bases remaining between them. The CDR3 nucleotides are TGTGCCAGCAGTTATCCCGGGGCCTATGGCTACACCTTC. This gives the protein CASSYPGAYGYTF.

DNA of the CDR3: TGTGCCAGTTCGTTTTCTAGCGGACGTTCCAGCTCCTACAATGAGCAGTTCTTC. Encoded protein: CASSFSSGRSSSYNEQFF. V gene TRBV19 combines with J gene TRBJ2-1, with TRBD2 matching over 7 bases. V lost 8 bases to trimming and J lost 0 bases; unmatched junction nucleotides: 16. The CDR3 is 18 amino acids. CDR1 LNHDA and CDR2 SQIVND come from the germline V gene (reference sequence).

The chain combines TRBV10-1 with TRBJ2-7, with a possible D match to TRBD2 (5 bases). Germline assignment: CDR1 WNHNN and CDR2 SYGVQD (reference sequence). This CDR3 region has 10 residues. V was clipped by 11 bases and J by 4 bases, with 9 bases between them. The CDR3 DNA follows: TGCGCCGGCGGGCGGTACGAGCAGTACGTC. Protein: CAGGRYEQYV.

The chain links TRBV5-1 to TRBJ1-4, with TRBD1 identical over 7 bases. The CDR3 length is 14 residues. V shed 1 base, J shed 5 bases, and the junction held 2 bases outside the gene matches. From germline, CDR1 is SGHRS and CDR2 YFSETQ. The CDR3 loop reads CASSLPTGNEKLFF. In DNA form, the CDR3 reads TGCGCCAGCAGCTTGCCGACAGGGAATGAAAAACTGTTTTTT.

This clone appeared a single time. The genes are TRBV18 and TRBJ2-5, with 8 bases that match TRBD2. Germline V gene data show CDR1 as KGHSH and CDR2 as LQKENI. CDR3 size: 13 residues. V shed 6 bases, J shed 2 bases, and the junction held 2 bases outside the gene matches. CDR3 region: CASSVAGQETQYF. CDR3 in DNA: TGTGCCAGCTCCGTAGCGGGGCAAGAGACCCAGTACTTC.

The V call is TRBV6-6, the J call TRBJ2-1; 10 bases agree with TRBD1. This CDR3 is built from 13 residues. The trim removed 11 bases at V and 7 bases at J, leaving 8 bases unmatched. Germline CDR1 reads MNHNY; CDR2 reads SVGAGI (reference sequence). Here the CDR3 DNA reads TGTGCCTCGGAGCGGGGACAGGGGAATGAGCAGTTCTTC. Amino acid sequence: CASERGQGNEQFF.

The chain has TRBV28 and TRBJ1-2; D is possibly TRBD1 (5 bases). Germline V gene data show CDR1 as MDHEN and CDR2 as SYDVKM. This CDR3 is 13 amino acids long. The V and J ends lost 10 bases and 4 bases respectively, with 16 bases between them. Here the CDR3 reads CAIDRGSFYGYTF. In DNA form, the CDR3 reads TGTGCCATCGATAGGGGCAGTTTCTATGGCTACACCTTC.